Below, 2 T cell receptor beta chains from the same sample are listed, as sequenced in a study of T cells in Graves' hyperthyroidism and ophthalmopathy. RNA transcripts yielded amplified TCR beta CDR3 regions. The HTBI primer set served for first-round RT-PCR of the TCR CDR3. TCRdb ran MiXCR on the multiplex PCR reads and lists one entry per CDR3 protein. This sample has 350,000 to 400,000 distinct CDR3 sequences, with about 15% found just once. Sequencing was performed on blood. The receptors stem from a woman in her thirties with Graves' hyperthyroidism.

The chain has TRBV20-1 and TRBJ2-7; 9 bases match TRBD1. Germline-derived CDR1 and CDR2 are DFQATT and SNEGSKA (reference sequence). V gave up 6 bases and J gave up 0 bases; unmatched junction bases: 6. There are 14 residues in the CDR3. This chain's CDR3 is CSAKPTGGSYEQYF. CDR3 nucleotides: TGCAGTGCAAAACCGACAGGGGGCTCCTACGAGCAGTACTTC.

This clonotype was picked up a small number of times. V gene TRBV19 combines with J gene TRBJ2-7, with 10 bases lining up with TRBD2. The CDR3 contains 18 residues. Looked up from germline, CDR1 is LNHDA and CDR2 is SQIVND (reference sequence). Trimming removed 5 bases from V and 4 bases from J; junction bases left unmatched: 17. DNA for the CDR3: TGTGCCAGTAGTCCGACGTCCTTTATAGCGGGAGGAGAGTACGAGCAGTACTTC. Amino acids: CASSPTSFIAGGEYEQYF.